This T cell receptor (beta chain) is drawn from a study of cytomegalovirus exposure and HLA in healthy donors. V trimming: 6 bases; J trimming: 8 bases; junction bases outside the gene matches: 8. Germline CDR1 is MNHNS and CDR2 is SASEGT. This CDR3 has 14 residues. Primers for the PCR totalled 60 Vbeta and 13 Jbeta. Profiled with immunoSEQ multiplex PCR; TCRdb holds only in-frame clones, not every one. Of a few hundred thousand clones listed, 70% to 90% are singletons. When sampled, the donors appeared nominally healthy, though they likely had unrecorded immune exposures. The sample taken for sequencing was PBMCs. The chain combines TRBV6-1 with TRBJ1-4, with 8 bases fitting TRBD1. The clonotype comes from a middle-aged woman in good health and CMV-seropositive. The CDR3 is CASRFSGGGEKLFF. The CDR3 DNA reads as TGTGCCAGCAGATTCTCAGGGGGCGGCGAAAAACTGTTTTTT.